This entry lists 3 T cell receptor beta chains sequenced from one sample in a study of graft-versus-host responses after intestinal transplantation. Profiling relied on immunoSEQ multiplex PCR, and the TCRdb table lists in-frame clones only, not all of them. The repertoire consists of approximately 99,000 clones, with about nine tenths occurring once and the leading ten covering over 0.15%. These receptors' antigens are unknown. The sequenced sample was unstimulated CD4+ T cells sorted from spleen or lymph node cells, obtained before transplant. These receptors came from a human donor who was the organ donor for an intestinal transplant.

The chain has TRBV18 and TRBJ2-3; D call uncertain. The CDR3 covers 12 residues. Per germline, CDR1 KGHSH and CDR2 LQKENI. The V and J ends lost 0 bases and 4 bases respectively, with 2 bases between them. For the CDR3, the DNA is TGTGCCAGCTCACCACCCGCAGATACGCAGTATTTT. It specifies CASSPPADTQYF.

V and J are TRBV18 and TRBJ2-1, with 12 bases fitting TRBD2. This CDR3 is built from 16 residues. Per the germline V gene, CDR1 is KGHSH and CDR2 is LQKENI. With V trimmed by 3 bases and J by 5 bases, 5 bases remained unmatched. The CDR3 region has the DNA TGTGCCAGCTCACCGTCGGGACTAGCGGGCCACAATGAGCAGTTCTTC. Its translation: CASSPSGLAGHNEQFF.

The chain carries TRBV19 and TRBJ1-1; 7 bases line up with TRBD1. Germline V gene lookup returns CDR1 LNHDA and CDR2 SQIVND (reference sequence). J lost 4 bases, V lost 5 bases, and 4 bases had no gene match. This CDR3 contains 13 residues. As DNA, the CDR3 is TGTGCCAGTAGTCCTACAGGGGTCACTGAAGCTTTCTTT. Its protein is CASSPTGVTEAFF.